This T cell receptor (beta chain) is drawn from a study of vaccination and CD4 T cells after COVID-19. Noted treatment: roughly ten-day PBMC culture with coronavirus spike peptide pools or control peptides (ViraFEST assay). CDR1 GTSNPN and CDR2 SVGIG come from the germline V gene (reference sequence). The CDR3 loop spans 16 amino acids. V gave up 3 bases and J gave up 1 base; unmatched junction bases: 9. The Oncomine TCR Beta short-read assay was applied to DNA of cultured CD4+ T cells. TCRdb re-called the PCR reads through MiXCR, storing one row per CDR3 protein. The sample yields some 21,000 distinct CDR3 sequences, approximately 56% seen once. With respect to this clonotype: Its antigen is still unknown.

The source material was CD4+ T cells from blood, cultured in vitro, sampled after SARS-CoV-2 vaccination. The sequence was collected from a human donor who received a COVID-19 vaccine. The chain has TRBV30 and TRBJ2-5, with TRBD2 matching 9 bases. In nucleotides, the CDR3 is TGTGCCTGGAGCCTCCTGGCGGGGGGGCGCCAAGAGACCCAGTACTTC. This gives the protein CAWSLLAGGRQETQYF.